This T cell receptor (beta chain) is from a study of beta chain features in type 1 diabetes listed by TCRdb under 2018. Looking at the study overall: Mean age, gender distribution, total cell number and subset yield did not differ between patients and healthy donors. Naive and central memory subsets were obtained from all 30 or so donors, but regulatory and stem cell-like memory subsets were isolated from only 8 patients and 8 healthy donors. A total of under 140,000,000 sorted cells were examined across all samples, and the number of cells per subset was strongly correlated with RNA yield. In the study, TCRB repertoires of sorted circulating CD4+ T cell subsets from recently diagnosed type 1 diabetes patients were compared with those of matched healthy donors.

What the authors observed across the whole study: Patients with type 1 diabetes made fewer insertions and deleted more nucleotides at VDJ recombination sites, implying thymic rearrangement abnormalities. Because the HLA sub-analyses included only small numbers of individuals, any influence of HLA type on TCRB rearrangement was left unresolved. A moderate but significant shortening of TCRB CDR3 length was observed in type 1 diabetes patients in all four CD4+ subsets. Because cDNA was sequenced instead of genomic DNA, activated cells with high expression could be over-represented, although the groups did not differ in activation or CD3 levels. Naive, central memory and regulatory TCRB repertoires appeared more similar among patients than among healthy donors. PCR might favor shorter templates, but patient and control samples were amplified and corrected together, so any skew would affect both groups equally.

A single peripheral blood draw of about 116 mL on average was collected from each donor into heparinised tubes. Using a panel that included CD45RO, CCR7, CD25, CD127, CD95 and CD27, naive, central memory, regulatory and stem cell-like memory CD4+ T cells were sorted on a BD FACSAria II. A purity above 98% was achieved for all sorted populations. Right away, PBMCs were isolated by Lymphoprep density gradient centrifugation and were stained directly, with no culture step. To minimize batch effects, samples were stained and sorted in pairs, one healthy donor with one patient per experiment. This clone was seen more than once but under ten times. Its specific antigen is unknown. Nothing much larger sits one base from this clone, and base qualities are not available. CDR1 and CDR2 were assigned from the germline V gene as SGHVS and FQNEAQ. The CDR3 has 15 amino acids, counting the end cysteine and phenylalanine. The only DNA kept is the CDR3, 45 bases in frame from the first base. Germline trimming amounts to 3 bases on V and 12 bases on J, with 12 as the count of junction bases outside the gene matches.

The entire amount of isolated RNA was reverse transcribed using the High Capacity cDNA Reverse Transcription Kit, so the sequenced TCRB transcripts were expressed ones. Deep immunoSEQ sequencing was applied to naive, central memory and regulatory T cell samples, giving an average of around 3.8 million total reads per sample. Sorted cells were lysed in RLT buffer, and RNA was extracted using DNase-treated RNeasy Micro or Mini kits according to cell number. Each cell subset was processed on its own to prevent cross-contamination, while patient and healthy donor samples were processed together. The immunoSEQ multiplex PCR was used to amplify TCRB sequences from cDNA, yielding 87-bp fragments that span the CDR3 region. Sequencing of the amplicons was performed on the Illumina HiSeq platform. Turning to the authors' computational methods: PCR bias was corrected computationally using synthetic template baselines, and reads within Hamming distance 2 were collapsed, with unmergeable singletons discarded. Reads were aligned against IMGT so that V, D and J genes, CDR3 length and insertions or deletions at six rearrangement sites could be assigned. Within each subset, clonotype counts were normalized to the number of sorted cells before true diversity and Gini coefficients were calculated with the tcR R package. Repertoire sharing was quantified using the overlap coefficient calculated on TCRB nucleotide sequences. Out-of-frame TCRB sequences from naive cells were analyzed to stand in for the pre-selection repertoire. The table was pulled from immuneACCESS by TCRdb, which kept in-frame rearrangements only. Such tables lose some clones; where checked, under half of the loss comes from unresolved V genes, and the rest has no known cause. V and J calls and clone size are as listed in that table; D and trimming were resolved from the DNA. Within this sample are around 690,000 clones, with 9.5% to 15% of them counted one time only. The ten largest make up more than 0.1% of the sample.

The rearrangement combines TRBV7-8 with TRBJ2-1, with TRBD2 identical over 9 junction bases. Sequenced: naive CD4+ T cells from blood. Interpreted using the paper, the cell subset or site label stands for: true naive CD4+ T cells. The sequence was obtained from a man aged 25 to 40 with type 1 diabetes. In nucleotides, the sequence is TGTGCCAGCAGCTTTTGGGCGGGGGGGCCAGTATGGCAGTTCTTC. It is translated as CASSFWAGGPVWQFF.